This passage covers 15 T cell receptor beta chains from one sample sequenced in a study of cytomegalovirus exposure and HLA in healthy donors. PCR was performed using 60 Vbeta and 13 Jbeta primers. Some clones are missing from TCRdb's copy, which holds only in-frame ones; the method was immunoSEQ multiplex PCR. The sample holds about 110,000 clones, 82% seen once. Sample: PBMCs. The receptor source for this set is a man aged 25-45 years in good health and CMV-seropositive.

This rearrangement joins TRBV5-6 to TRBJ1-2, with 9 bases fitting TRBD1. Germline V gives CDR1 SGHDT, CDR2 YYEEEE. J gave up 5 bases and V 4 bases, and 6 bases lay outside the gene matches. The CDR3 has 14 residues. The CDR3 sequence: CASSHDRGRYGYTF. The CDR3 DNA reads as TGTGCCAGCAGCCATGACAGGGGGAGGTATGGCTACACCTTC.

The V call is TRBV30, the J call TRBJ1-4, with 10 bases fitting TRBD1. With 0 bases clipped from V and 5 bases from J, the junction kept 3 bases outside the gene matches. The V gene's germline CDR1 is GTSNPN and CDR2 SVGIG (reference sequence). The length of the CDR3 is 15 residues. This chain's CDR3 is CAWSVMGQGNEKLFF. The CDR3 DNA is TGTGCCTGGAGTGTAATGGGACAGGGGAATGAAAAACTGTTTTTT.

J is TRBJ2-7 and V is TRBV19; TRBD2 matches 9 bases. Germline lookup yields CDR1 LNHDA and CDR2 SQIVND (reference sequence). The J segment lost 4 bases and the V segment lost 4 bases, leaving 2 bases of the junction unmatched. This CDR3 is 13 amino acids long. CDR3 residues: CASSSGLAYEQYF. Here the CDR3 DNA reads TGTGCCAGTAGTAGTGGACTAGCGTACGAGCAGTACTTC.

The chain has TRBV13 and TRBJ2-5; TRBD2 is a possible D gene (6 bases). The DNA end favors TRBJ2-7, so the J call may be wrong. CDR1 is PRHDT and CDR2 is FYEKMQ in the germline V gene (reference sequence). The CDR3 contains 13 residues. This chain's CDR3 is CASSPSGLYEQYF. CDR3 sequence (DNA): TGTGCCAGCAGCCCCAGCGGGCTCTACGAGCAGTACTTC.

The genes are TRBV27 and TRBJ1-1; D possibly corresponds to TRBD1 (5 bases). CDR1 is MNHEY, CDR2 SMNVEV, per germline (reference sequence). The V end was cut by 2 bases, the J end by 4 bases, with 14 bases between. The CDR3 has 15 residues. CDR3 DNA sequence: TGTGCCAGCAGTTTAGGGACCCCGGGAGGCACTGAAGCTTTCTTT. It codes for CASSLGTPGGTEAFF.

This chain connects TRBV5-6 to TRBJ1-4; 8 positions agree with TRBD1. The CDR3 is made up of 13 amino acids. Germline CDR1 SGHDT, CDR2 YYEEEE. V was clipped by 6 bases and J by 7 bases; unmatched bases: 5. CDR3 bases: TGTGCCAGCACCTTCCAGGGGGCTGAAAAACTGTTTTTT. Its protein is CASTFQGAEKLFF. Full variable domain (missing parts from reference TRBV5-6 and TRBJ1-4): DAGVTQSPTHLIKTRGQQVTLRCSPKSGHDTVSWYQQALGQGPQFIFQYYEEEERQRGNFPDRFSGHQFPNYSSELNVNALLLGDSALYLCASTFQGAEKLFFGSGTQLSVL.

A remark on this clone: Distinct nucleotide sequences in the sample also encode this CDR3. The V gene is TRBV30, the J gene TRBJ1-1; no reliable D call. The V end was cut by 0 bases, the J end by 1 base, with 6 bases between. Germline-derived CDR1 and CDR2 are GTSNPN and SVGIG (reference sequence). This CDR3 region has 13 residues. The CDR3 region is CAWSVGGNTEAFF. The CDR3 DNA reads as TGTGCCTGGAGTGTAGGAGGGAACACTGAAGCTTTCTTT.

This clone has just one count. The chain joins TRBV30 to TRBJ1-6, with a possible D match to TRBD1 (6 bases). V lost 3 bases and J lost 0, with 6 bases in between. The CDR3 is 14 amino acids. Looked up from germline, CDR1 is GTSNPN and CDR2 is SVGIG (reference sequence). The CDR3 spells CAWSRGSYNSPLHF. In DNA form, the CDR3 reads TGTGCCTGGAGCAGGGGCTCCTATAATTCACCCCTCCACTTT.

The V gene is TRBV19, the J gene TRBJ2-1; TRBD2 aligns across 11 bases. J gave up 0 bases and V 5 bases, and 18 bases lay outside the gene matches. Germline loops: CDR1 LNHDA, CDR2 SQIVND (reference sequence). The length of the CDR3 is 21 residues. The CDR3 is CASSGPSSGGPRISSYNEQFF. The CDR3 coding sequence is TGTGCCAGTAGTGGCCCTTCTAGCGGGGGGCCTCGGATCAGCTCCTACAATGAGCAGTTCTTC.

V gene TRBV18 combines with J gene TRBJ2-7; 9 bases are a match to TRBD2. The CDR3 extends over 16 amino acids. Germline CDR1 reads KGHSH; CDR2 reads LQKENI. V lost 2 bases to trimming and J lost 1 base; unmatched junction nucleotides: 6. The CDR3 DNA is TGTGCCAGCTCACCAAGCCTAGCGGGGACGTCCTACGAGCAGTACTTC. Its translation is CASSPSLAGTSYEQYF.

V and J are TRBV28 and TRBJ1-2, with a weak D call TRBD1 (6 bases). The V end lost 6 bases, the J end lost 3 bases, and 11 bases lay between the germline ends. This CDR3 contains 13 residues. Germline assignment: CDR1 MDHEN and CDR2 SYDVKM. The CDR3 protein is CASRPQGHYGYTF. DNA for the CDR3: TGTGCCAGCAGACCACAGGGCCACTATGGCTACACCTTC.

This clone came up a few times. V and J are TRBV7-9 and TRBJ2-4; D might be TRBD2 (5 bases). V gave up 1 base and J gave up 0 bases, with 10 bases separating them. The CDR3 sequence is 16 residues long. Looked up from germline, CDR1 is SEHNR and CDR2 is FQNEAQ (reference sequence). CDR3 sequence (DNA): TGTGCCAGCAGCTTAGGGGCGGGTATAGCCAAAAACATTCAGTACTTC. Translating gives CASSLGAGIAKNIQYF. Full variable domain (missing parts from reference TRBV7-9 and TRBJ2-4): DTGVSQNPRHKITKRGQNVTFRCDPISEHNRLYWYRQTLGQGPEFLTYFQNEAQLEKSRLLSDRFSAERPKGSFSTLEIQRTEQGDSAMYLCASSLGAGIAKNIQYFGAGTRLSVL.

This chain joins TRBV11-3 and TRBJ2-3; 12 positions agree with TRBD2. Germline CDR1 is SGHNT and CDR2 is YENEEA. This CDR3 contains 17 residues. The V and J ends lost 5 bases and 2 bases, in that order; junction bases with no gene match: 8. The CDR3 sequence: CASSPRTSGVNTDTQYF. Written as DNA, the CDR3 is TGTGCCAGCAGCCCCCGGACTAGCGGGGTGAACACAGATACGCAGTATTTT.

This clone was recorded once. This sequence joins TRBV5-1 and TRBJ2-7; possible D gene TRBD2, 5 bases. The CDR3 runs to 13 residues. Per germline, CDR1 SGHRS and CDR2 YFSETQ. V was trimmed by 3 bases and J by 4 bases, leaving 11 bases between them. CDR3 nucleotides: TGCGCCAGCAGCTCCGGGGAATGGTACGAGCAGTACTTC. It yields the protein CASSSGEWYEQYF.

The rearrangement joins TRBV18 to TRBJ2-7; 9 nucleotides match TRBD2. Germline trimming cut 8 bases from V and 2 bases from J; bases unmatched to any gene: 10. Per germline, CDR1 KGHSH and CDR2 LQKENI. The CDR3 length is 15 residues. CDR3 sequence reads: CASRSPSGATYEQYF. Here the CDR3 DNA reads TGTGCCAGCCGGTCCCCTAGCGGGGCTACCTACGAGCAGTACTTC. Looking up the rest from reference TRBV18 and TRBJ2-7 gives the full variable domain: NAGVMQNPRHLVRRRGQEARLRCSPMKGHSHVYWYRQLPEEGLKFMVYLQKENIIDESGMPKERFSAEFPKEGPSILRIQQVVRGDSAAYFCASRSPSGATYEQYFGPGTRLTVT.